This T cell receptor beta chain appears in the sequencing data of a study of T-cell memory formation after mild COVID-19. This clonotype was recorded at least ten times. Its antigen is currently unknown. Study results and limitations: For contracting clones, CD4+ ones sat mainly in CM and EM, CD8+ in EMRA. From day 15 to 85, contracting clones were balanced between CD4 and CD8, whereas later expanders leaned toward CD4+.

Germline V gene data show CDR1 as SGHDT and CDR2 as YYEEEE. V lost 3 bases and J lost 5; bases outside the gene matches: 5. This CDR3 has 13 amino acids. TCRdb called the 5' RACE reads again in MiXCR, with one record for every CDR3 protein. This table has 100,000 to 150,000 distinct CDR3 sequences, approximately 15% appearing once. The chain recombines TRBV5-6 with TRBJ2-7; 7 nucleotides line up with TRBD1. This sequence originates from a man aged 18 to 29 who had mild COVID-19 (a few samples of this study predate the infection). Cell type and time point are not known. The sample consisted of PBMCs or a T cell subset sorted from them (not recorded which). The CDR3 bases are TGTGCCAGCAGCTACAGGGGCGTGGACGAGCAGTACTTC. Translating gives CASSYRGVDEQYF.